This T cell receptor beta chain was recorded in a study of CD8+CD57+ T cells in acquired aplastic anemia. Whole-study context: Sorted cells (CD4+ and CD8+) yielded DNA amounts that averaged roughly 3.2 ug.

Study-level results: Patients and healthy controls showed no significant CD8+ Simpson's diversity difference.

TCR beta VDJ and CDR3 profiling used genomic DNA as template. TCRdb reprocessed the reads via MiXCR and lists one record per CDR3 protein. This table holds around 200,000 distinct CDR3 sequences, 45% to 60% found once. On this clonotype: Its target is unknown.

CD8+CD57+ cell expansion had been shown by flow cytometry in patients chosen for sequencing. Acquired aplastic anemia of severe grade affected all patients. CDR3 length: 13 residues. Per germline, CDR1 SGHDT and CDR2 YYEEEE. With 0 bases removed from V and 1 base from J, the gap between germline ends came to 5 bases. The TCR comes from a human donor with aplastic anemia. The sample taken for sequencing was sorted CD4+, CD8+, or CD8+CD57+ T cells (not recorded which) from PBMCs. The chain joins TRBV5-6 to TRBJ2-7; D not certain. This CDR3 reads CASSLAVSYEQYF. In DNA, the CDR3 is TGTGCCAGCAGCTTGGCCGTTTCCTACGAGCAGTACTTC. Full variable domain (outside the CDR3, taken from reference TRBV5-6 and TRBJ2-7): DAGVTQSPTHLIKTRGQQVTLRCSPKSGHDTVSWYQQALGQGPQFIFQYYEEEERQRGNFPDRFSGHQFPNYSSELNVNALLLGDSALYLCASSLAVSYEQYFGPGTRLTVT.